Below are 14 T cell receptor beta chains sequenced from a single sample in a study of OX40 agonist ivuxolimab in advanced cancers. Here immunoSEQ multiplex PCR was the method, and the copy in TCRdb shows in-frame clones only, minus some. The profile shows about 78,000 clones, around 80% of them singletons. The sequenced sample was CD4+ or CD8+ T cells sorted from blood, obtained in a trial of the OX40 agonist ivuxolimab. The receptors derive from an adult with an advanced solid tumor such as melanoma, head and neck, liver or kidney cancer.

The J gene is TRBJ2-1, the V gene TRBV7-9; TRBD1 matches at 9 bases. The CDR3 is 18 amino acids. Trimming removed 4 bases from V and 0 bases from J; junction bases left unmatched: 10. Germline CDR1 reads SEHNR; CDR2 reads FQNEAQ (reference sequence). The CDR3 sequence: CASSSGQGAMGSYNEQFF. The CDR3 DNA reads as TGTGCCAGCAGCTCGGGACAGGGAGCCATGGGCTCCTACAATGAGCAGTTCTTC.

This clone has only one observation. The rearrangement uses TRBV9 and TRBJ2-7; 11 nucleotides line up with TRBD2. This CDR3 is built from 15 residues. Germline lookup yields CDR1 SGDLS and CDR2 YYNGEE. Unmatched junction bases numbered 4, after V lost 3 bases and J lost 2 bases. The DNA of the CDR3 is TGTGCCAGCAGCGCCGGGACTAGCGGCCCCTACGAGCAGTACTTC. It yields the protein CASSAGTSGPYEQYF.

The chain links TRBV10-2 to TRBJ2-7; 7 bases align to TRBD1. Germline trimming cut 9 bases from V and 2 bases from J; bases unmatched to any gene: 7. Germline loops: CDR1 WSHSY, CDR2 SAAADI. The CDR3 extends over 13 amino acids. In DNA, the CDR3 is TGCGCCAGTCAGTCCGGACAGGCCTACGAGCAGTACGTC. Translation: CASQSGQAYEQYV.

This clone was counted once. This rearrangement joins TRBV9 to TRBJ2-1; tentatively, D is TRBD2 (6 bases). CDR3 length: 15 residues. Germline V gene sequence: CDR1 SGDLS, CDR2 YYNGEE. With 0 bases removed from V and 7 bases from J, the gap between germline ends came to 14 bases. The CDR3 loop reads CASSVGSGFGNEQFF. Written as DNA, the CDR3 is TGTGCCAGCAGCGTAGGCAGCGGGTTTGGGAATGAGCAGTTCTTC.

The genes are TRBV2 and TRBJ2-1; TRBD2 matches at 15 bases. The CDR3 is 17 residues long. V lost 6 bases, J lost 4 bases, and 7 bases stayed unmatched. The germline gives CDR1 SNHLY, CDR2 FYNNEI. CDR3 DNA sequence: TGTGCCAGCAGAGCCGGGACTAGCGGGGGGTTTTACAATGAGCAGTTCTTC. Its protein product is CASRAGTSGGFYNEQFF.

This chain links TRBV7-2 with TRBJ2-5; D not resolved. The germline V gene encodes CDR1 SGHTA and CDR2 FQGNSA. With 2 bases removed from V and 7 bases from J, the gap between germline ends came to 11 bases. The CDR3 consists of 13 residues. Here the CDR3 DNA reads TGTGCCAGCAGCTTAAGCCAAACCGGGACCCAGTACTTC. It yields the protein CASSLSQTGTQYF.

This clone was counted once. V is TRBV13 and J is TRBJ1-1; D unresolved. The CDR3 has 13 amino acids. CDR1 is PRHDT, CDR2 FYEKMQ, per germline (reference sequence). The ends were cut back, 8 bases at V and 4 bases at J, with 14 bases in the middle. CDR3 sequence (DNA): TGTGCCAGCTTTGACGAAGGGAGCACTGAAGCTTTCTTT. Translating gives CASFDEGSTEAFF. The entire variable domain, with the rest obtained from reference TRBV13 and TRBJ1-1, is as follows: AAGVIQSPRHLIKEKRETATLKCYPIPRHDTVYWYQQGPGQDPQFLISFYEKMQSDKGSIPDRFSAQQFSDYHSELNMSSLELGDSALYFCASFDEGSTEAFFGQGTRLTVV.

This chain joins TRBV28 and TRBJ1-1; D unresolved. There are 14 residues in the CDR3. Between the trimmed V and J ends, which lost 6 bases and 0 bases, there was a span of 11 bases. Germline assignment: CDR1 MDHEN and CDR2 SYDVKM. CDR3 amino acids: CASREPSLNTEAFF. CDR3 nucleotide sequence: TGTGCCAGCAGAGAGCCCTCCCTGAACACTGAAGCTTTCTTT. The variable domain in full, with the rest retrieved from reference TRBV28 and TRBJ1-1, is DVKVTQSSRYLVKRTGEKVFLECVQDMDHENMFWYRQDPGLGLRLIYFSYDVKMKEKGDIPEGYSVSREKKERFSLILESASTNQTSMYLCASREPSLNTEAFFGQGTRLTVV.

The chain carries TRBV7-9 and TRBJ2-3; no clear D. CDR3 length equals 13 residues. Trimming removed 2 bases from V and 2 bases from J, with 5 bases in between. Germline V gives CDR1 SEHNR, CDR2 FQNEAQ (reference sequence). The CDR3 loop reads CASSLMTTDTQYF. For the CDR3, the DNA is TGTGCCAGCAGCTTAATGACCACAGATACGCAGTATTTT. The whole variable domain, filled in from reference TRBV7-9 and TRBJ2-3, reads DTGVSQNPRHKITKRGQNVTFRCDPISEHNRLYWYRQTLGQGPEFLTYFQNEAQLEKSRLLSDRFSAERPKGSFSTLEIQRTEQGDSAMYLCASSLMTTDTQYFGPGTRLTVL.

J is TRBJ1-1 and V is TRBV18; tentatively, D is TRBD1 (5 bases). The CDR3 consists of 15 residues. Trimming pared 6 bases from V and 2 bases from J, leaving 16 bases between. The germline gives CDR1 KGHSH, CDR2 LQKENI. The CDR3 nucleotides are TGTGCCAGCTCTCGGGAAAGGGGCGGTAACACTGAAGCTTTCTTT. This codes for CASSRERGGNTEAFF.

On this clone: At one end, the junction sequence differs from germline, possibly due to a read error. The chain links TRBV6-5 to TRBJ1-4; possibly TRBD1 for D (5 bases). Germline V CDR1 and CDR2: MNHEY, SVGAGI. This CDR3 has 16 amino acids. This CDR3 is CAGSYSNRGLGEKLFF. The CDR3 nucleotides are TGTGCCGGCAGTTACTCGAATAGGGGCCTAGGTGAAAAACTGTTTTTT.

The chain links TRBV28 to TRBJ1-2; TRBD1 might be the D (6 bases). CDR1 MDHEN and CDR2 SYDVKM come from the germline V gene. Trimming pared 7 bases from V and 8 bases from J, leaving 14 bases between. The CDR3 runs to 12 residues. CDR3 in DNA: TGTGCCAGCACCCTAGACAGGTTGGGCTACACCTTC. Translation: CASTLDRLGYTF.

The chain employs TRBV19 and TRBJ2-2; possibly TRBD2 for D (6 bases). The germline V and J ends were trimmed by 8 bases and 2 bases, with 12 bases remaining between them. The CDR3 extends over 14 amino acids. From germline, CDR1 is LNHDA and CDR2 SQIVND (reference sequence). The CDR3 nucleotides are TGTGCCAGTCGTGACGGGACTAACACCGGGGAGCTGTTTTTT. This sequence encodes CASRDGTNTGELFF. The full variable domain, its missing parts supplied by reference TRBV19 and TRBJ2-2, is DGGITQSPKYLFRKEGQNVTLSCEQNLNHDAMYWYRQDPGQGLRLIYYSQIVNDFQKGDIAEGYSVSREKKESFPLTVTSAQKNPTAFYLCASRDGTNTGELFFGEGSRLTVL.

The rearrangement joins TRBV5-6 to TRBJ1-5; perhaps TRBD1 as D (5 bases). The V end was cut by 0 bases, the J end by 5 bases, with 12 bases between. The CDR3 is 15 amino acids. Germline lookup yields CDR1 SGHDT and CDR2 YYEEEE. The CDR3 is CASSLGSWGDQPQHF. The CDR3 coding sequence is TGTGCCAGCAGCTTGGGGTCCTGGGGCGATCAGCCCCAGCATTTT.